Given below is one T cell receptor (beta chain) in context. There is no known antigen for this receptor. Base qualities were left out, and no much larger clone turns up one base away. Libraries were made using 5' RACE. Sequencing used an Illumina HiSeq 2500. A second PCR of about 6 to 12 cycles was performed with a sample-barcoded 5' primer and a J-beta primer mix. A unique molecular identifier was introduced onto each TCR beta cDNA molecule by a template-switch 5' adaptor carrying 12 random nucleotides. At least 3 million CDR3-containing paired-end reads were obtained from each sample. First-strand cDNA synthesis was performed from all RNA using the Mint cDNA synthesis kit, with priming by a TRBC-specific oligonucleotide. All cDNA was treated with uracil-DNA glycosylase and then went through a first 18-cycle PCR with the universal primers M1SS and BC2_uni_R. Concerning the study's data processing: Normalization of each sample was performed by random selection of 1 million high-quality reads, each carrying a distinct molecular identifier. Reads with shared molecular identifiers were discarded instead of being binned into consensus sequences. MiTCR, with a Q25 quality threshold and the strictest error-elimination algorithm, was used for CDR3 identification, clonotype clustering and error correction. Lower-bound total TCR beta diversity was estimated with a nonparametric unseen species model using Euler transformation. TCRdb reprocessing: public reads trimmed at Q25 with fastp, clones called with MiXCR, in-frame beta chains kept. Rows with a matching CDR3 protein are joined into one entry that keeps the most common DNA and genes. These V and J calls are TCRdb output, not the study's own analysis. The sample table contains just over 1 million distinct CDR3 sequences; only one count was recorded for 35% to 55% of them. Approximately 20% of the sample is in the top ten clones.

The record originates from a study of blood T cells in healthy people across ages (dated by TCRdb to about 2015). General notes on the study: In model experiments, template switching captured roughly one uniquely barcoded TCR beta cDNA molecule for every two T cells. To avoid experimental bias, donors of different ages were distributed randomly across sequencing lanes. Two additional independent replicas of 1 million unique cDNA reads from the same blood draw were analyzed for two donors (one aged 18 to 30 and one aged 80 or older). Four age groups were formed from the donors: young (average roughly 16 years), middle-aged (roughly 38), aged (approximately 60) and long-lived (more than 75). Age-related changes in TCR beta repertoire diversity were measured in the study by deep sequencing normalized with unique cDNA molecular identifiers.

The investigation overall reported the following: As age increased, observed TCR beta diversity per million T cells dropped in a roughly linear way, and a significant reduction was already evident by age roughly 40. Estimates of total diversity from one million sequenced T cells were regarded as lower bounds and underestimates. Donor CMV infection status was unknown, potentially confounding age-related changes in expanded clonotypes. There was a strong correlation between observed TCR beta diversity and the percentage of naive T cells measured by flow cytometry. Bulk unsorted PBMC profiling prevented conclusive comparison of naive and antigen-experienced compartments. Compared with the aged group, the long-lived group had more naive CD4+ T cells, fewer expanded clones and increased TCR diversity, a pattern suggesting age selection.

The germline V gene (reference sequence) gives CDR1 as LGHDT and CDR2 as YNNKEL. The trim is 2 bases for V and 5 bases for J, with a gap of 12 bases between the germline ends. The CDR3 goes from the cysteine to the phenylalanine over 14 residues. Of all the DNA, just the CDR3 is kept, 42 bases in frame from base 1. Systemically healthy Caucasian individuals from Russia, some 38 in total and aged about 6 to 95 years, were included as donors. Around 10 milliliters of peripheral blood were collected from each donor into EDTA-treated Vacutainer tubes. PBMCs were isolated by Ficoll-Paque density-gradient centrifugation, with at least 7 million obtained per sample. Trizol reagent was used to extract total RNA from the PBMCs, yielding at least 5 micrograms per sample. For every donor, flow cytometry on a PBMC aliquot measured the percentage of naive CD45RAhigh/CD27high T cells.

The receptor's source is a woman in her fifties or sixties in good health. Recombination linked TRBV3-1 to TRBJ2-5; 7 matching bases give a weak D call of TRBD2. Material: blood. The DNA is TGTGCCAGCAGCCAAAGGGGGGGTGGGGAGACCCAGTACTTC. Its product reads: CASSQRGGGETQYF.